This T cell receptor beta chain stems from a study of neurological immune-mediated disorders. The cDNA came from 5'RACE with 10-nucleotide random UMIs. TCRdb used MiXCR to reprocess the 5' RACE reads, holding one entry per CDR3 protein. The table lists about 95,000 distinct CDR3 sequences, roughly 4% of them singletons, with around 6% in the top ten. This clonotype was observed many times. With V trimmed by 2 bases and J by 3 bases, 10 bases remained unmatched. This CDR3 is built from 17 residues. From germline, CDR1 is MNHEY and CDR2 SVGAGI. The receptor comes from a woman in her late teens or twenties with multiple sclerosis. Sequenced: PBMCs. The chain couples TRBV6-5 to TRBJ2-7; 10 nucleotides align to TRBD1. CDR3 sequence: CASSYPRAGQGSYEQYF. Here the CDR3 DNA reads TGTGCCAGCAGTTACCCCCGTGCGGGACAGGGGAGCTACGAGCAGTACTTC.